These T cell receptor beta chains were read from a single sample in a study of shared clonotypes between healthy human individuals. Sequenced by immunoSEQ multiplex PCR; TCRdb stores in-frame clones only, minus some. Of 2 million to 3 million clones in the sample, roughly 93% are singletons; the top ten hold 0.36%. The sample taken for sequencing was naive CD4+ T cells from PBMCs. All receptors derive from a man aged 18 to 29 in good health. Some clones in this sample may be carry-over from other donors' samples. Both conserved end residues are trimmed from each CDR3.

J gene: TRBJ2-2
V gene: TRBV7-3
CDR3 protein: ASSPQGLLNTGELF

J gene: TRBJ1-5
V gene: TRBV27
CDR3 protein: ASGFLWGGRNNQPQH

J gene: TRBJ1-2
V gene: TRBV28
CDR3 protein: ASTKHDRAYGYT

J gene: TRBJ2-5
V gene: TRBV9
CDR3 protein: ASSPGPAQETQY

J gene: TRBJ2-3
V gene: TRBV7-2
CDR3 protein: ASSFLGKSTDTQY

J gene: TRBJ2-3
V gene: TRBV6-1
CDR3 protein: ASSEGGTRDTQY

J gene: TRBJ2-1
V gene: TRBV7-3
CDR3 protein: ASSLLGQNYNEQF

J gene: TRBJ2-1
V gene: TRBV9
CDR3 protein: ASSTGSGYNEQF

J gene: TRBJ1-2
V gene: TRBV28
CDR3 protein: ASTYQRGHGYT

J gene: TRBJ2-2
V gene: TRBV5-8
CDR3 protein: ASSPGQHRYGELF

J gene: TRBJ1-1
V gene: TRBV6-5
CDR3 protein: ASSYSVENTEAF

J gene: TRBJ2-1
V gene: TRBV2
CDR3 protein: ASTEPRGRNPRNEQF

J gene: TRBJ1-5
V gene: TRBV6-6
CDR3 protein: ASSFPRGQGVQH

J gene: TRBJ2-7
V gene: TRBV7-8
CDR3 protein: ASSLGAGLATYEQY

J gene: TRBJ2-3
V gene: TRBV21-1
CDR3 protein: ASSKGADTQY

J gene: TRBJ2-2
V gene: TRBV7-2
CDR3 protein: ASSSPGLGDTGELF

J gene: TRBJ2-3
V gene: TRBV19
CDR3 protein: ASSKQGVDTQY

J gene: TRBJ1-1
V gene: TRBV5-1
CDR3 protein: ASSLGGTGEAF

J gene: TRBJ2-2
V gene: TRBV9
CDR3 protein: ASSRQGPTGELF

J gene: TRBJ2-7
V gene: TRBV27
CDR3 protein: ASSLRRAILGGSGSSYEQY

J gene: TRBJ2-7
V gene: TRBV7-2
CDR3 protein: ASSGRQGSVYEQY

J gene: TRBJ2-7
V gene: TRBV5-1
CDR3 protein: ASSPTPGNPYEQY

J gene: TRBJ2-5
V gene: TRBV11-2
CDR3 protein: ASRRNLAGGLGTQY

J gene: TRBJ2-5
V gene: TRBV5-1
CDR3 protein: ASSRGDTLGPETQY

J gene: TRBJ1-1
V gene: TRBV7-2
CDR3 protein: ASSPTRDTEAF

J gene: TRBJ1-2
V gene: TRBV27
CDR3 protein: ASSLNTGNFYGYT

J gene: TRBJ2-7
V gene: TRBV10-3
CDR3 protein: AISELQGFSYEQY

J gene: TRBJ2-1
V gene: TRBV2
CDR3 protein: ASNLLRDTSNEQF

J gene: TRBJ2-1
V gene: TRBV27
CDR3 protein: ASSWTSGRVGEQF

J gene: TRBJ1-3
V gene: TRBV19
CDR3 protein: ASRGPGQGSGNTIY

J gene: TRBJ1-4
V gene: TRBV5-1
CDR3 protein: ASSSRTNAHEKLF

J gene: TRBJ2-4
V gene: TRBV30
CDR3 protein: AWSVQGSGRGSIQY

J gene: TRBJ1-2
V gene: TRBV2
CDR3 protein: ASRTDSFNGYT

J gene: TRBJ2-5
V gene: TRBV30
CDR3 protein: AWFDRARRQETQY

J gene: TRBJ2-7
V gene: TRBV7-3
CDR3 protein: ASSLVAATGSYEQY

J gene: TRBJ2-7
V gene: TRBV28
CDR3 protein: ASREGYEQY

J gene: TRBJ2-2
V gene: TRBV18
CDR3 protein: ASSPPDRAYTGELF

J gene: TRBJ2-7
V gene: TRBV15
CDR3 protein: ATSRGGDSYEQY

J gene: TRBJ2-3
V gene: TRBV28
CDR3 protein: ASSPRLNRGGTDTQY

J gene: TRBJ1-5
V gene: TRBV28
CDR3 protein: ASAGGGGNQPQH

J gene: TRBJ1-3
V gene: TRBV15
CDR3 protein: ATSRSRPRSNSGNTIY

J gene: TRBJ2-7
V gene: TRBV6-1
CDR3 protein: ASSEVGTGIYEQY

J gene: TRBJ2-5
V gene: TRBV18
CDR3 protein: ASSISPHLRTKQETQY

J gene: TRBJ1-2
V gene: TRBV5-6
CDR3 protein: ASSMGAYGYT

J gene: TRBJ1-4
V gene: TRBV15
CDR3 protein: ATSRGGATNEKLF

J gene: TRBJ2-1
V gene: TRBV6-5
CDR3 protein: ASSLSGREDEQF

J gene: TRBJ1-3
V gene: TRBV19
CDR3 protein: ASSPKPRPSGNTIY

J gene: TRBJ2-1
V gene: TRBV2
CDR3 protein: ASRAAGTGSEQF

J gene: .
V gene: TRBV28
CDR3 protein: ASSLPGQYEQY

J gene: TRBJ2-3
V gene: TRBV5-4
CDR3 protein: ASSSGTRDSTDTQY

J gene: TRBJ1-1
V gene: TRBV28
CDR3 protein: ASTQRAPYEAF

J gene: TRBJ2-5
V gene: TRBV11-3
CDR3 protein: ASSVTRGETQY

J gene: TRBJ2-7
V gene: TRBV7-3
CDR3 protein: ASTSPRGTNYEQY

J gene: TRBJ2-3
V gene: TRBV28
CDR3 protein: ASSLTAGPDTQY

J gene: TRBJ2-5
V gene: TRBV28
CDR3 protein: ASSSEGLAEETQY

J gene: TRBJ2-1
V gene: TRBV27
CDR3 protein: ASSLRWASYNEQF

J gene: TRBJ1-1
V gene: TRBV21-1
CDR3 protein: AIRRPVESDSQNTEAF